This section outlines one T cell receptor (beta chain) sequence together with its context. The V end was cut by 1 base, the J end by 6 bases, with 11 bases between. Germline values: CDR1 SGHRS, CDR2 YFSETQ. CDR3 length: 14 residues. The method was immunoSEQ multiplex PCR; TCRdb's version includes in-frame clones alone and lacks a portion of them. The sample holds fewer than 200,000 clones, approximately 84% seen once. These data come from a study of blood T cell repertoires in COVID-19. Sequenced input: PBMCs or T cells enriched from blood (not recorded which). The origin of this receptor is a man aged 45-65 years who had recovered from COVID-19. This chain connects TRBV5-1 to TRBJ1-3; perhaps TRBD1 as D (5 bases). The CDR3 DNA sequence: TGCGCCAGCAGCTTGAGGCAGGGCGAAAACACCATATATTTT. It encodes CASSLRQGENTIYF.